The 26 T cell receptor beta chains below all came from one sample that was sequenced in a study of OX40 agonist ivuxolimab in advanced cancers. TCRdb keeps only in-frame clones here, not all; method: immunoSEQ multiplex PCR. The sample has 45,000 or so clones, 88% seen once. Sequenced here: CD4+ or CD8+ T cells sorted from blood, sampled in a trial of the OX40 agonist ivuxolimab. These receptors all stem from an adult with an advanced solid tumor such as melanoma, head and neck, liver or kidney cancer.

The V and J genes are TRBV28 and TRBJ1-5, with D uncertain. This CDR3 spans 11 amino acids. Trimming took 2 bases from V and 9 from J, leaving 5 bases between them. The germline V gene encodes CDR1 MDHEN and CDR2 SYDVKM. The CDR3 loop is CASSLEGPQHF. The CDR3 DNA sequence: TGTGCCAGCAGTTTAGAGGGGCCCCAGCATTTT.

This chain uses TRBV7-2 with TRBJ2-5; 11 bases are a match to TRBD2. Per germline, CDR1 SGHTA and CDR2 FQGNSA. The CDR3 loop spans 16 amino acids. J was trimmed by 5 bases and V by 2 bases; bases with no gene match: 7. CDR3 coding DNA: TGTGCCAGCAGCTTAACTAGCGGGAGAATCCTGGAGACCCAGTACTTC. The encoded protein is CASSLTSGRILETQYF.

This clone has only a few counts. J is TRBJ2-2 and V is TRBV7-9; maybe TRBD2 (5 bases). V was clipped by 2 bases and J by 5 bases, with 9 bases between them. Germline V gene lookup returns CDR1 SEHNR and CDR2 FQNEAQ (reference sequence). This CDR3 is 14 amino acids long. The CDR3 nucleotides are TGTGCCAGCAGCTTAATCCCGGGGACCGGGGAGCTGTTTTTT. It specifies CASSLIPGTGELFF.

The rearrangement joins TRBV28 to TRBJ1-2, with TRBD1 matching 7 bases. CDR1 and CDR2 (germline): MDHEN, SYDVKM. J lost 7 bases, V lost 7 bases, and 6 bases had no gene match. The CDR3 length is 12 residues. The CDR3 DNA reads as TGTGCCAGCACCTTACAGGGGATTGGCTACACCTTC. Amino acids: CASTLQGIGYTF.

This clone was counted between two and nine times. V is TRBV9 and J is TRBJ2-1; the D gene could be TRBD1 or TRBD2 (5 bases each). The CDR3 spans 14 residues. Trimming removed 4 bases at V and 8 bases at J, with 16 bases between. CDR1 SGDLS and CDR2 YYNGEE come from the germline V gene. CDR3 sequence (DNA): TGTGCCAGCAGCCGATGGGGGAGTGGTGATGAGCAGTTCTTC. It encodes CASSRWGSGDEQFF.

The chain joins TRBV5-1 to TRBJ2-7; possible D gene TRBD2, 6 bases. Per germline, CDR1 SGHRS and CDR2 YFSETQ. V was clipped by 4 bases and J by 7 bases, with 21 bases between them. The CDR3 covers 15 residues. CDR3 nucleotides: TGCGCCAGCAGCCCGTCAGGAGGGGATGGGGGGGAGCAGTACTTC. It encodes CASSPSGGDGGEQYF. The full variable domain, in which reference TRBV5-1 and TRBJ2-7 provide the parts outside the CDR3, is KAGVTQTPRYLIKTRGQQVTLSCSPISGHRSVSWYQQTPGQGLQFLFEYFSETQRNKGNFPGRFSGRQFSNSRSEMNVSTLELGDSALYLCASSPSGGDGGEQYFGPGTRLTVT.

The J gene is TRBJ1-2, the V gene TRBV15, with no clear D. V was cut by 3 bases and J by 4 bases, with 9 bases left in between. This CDR3 is built from 13 residues. Germline CDR1 LNHNV, CDR2 YYDKDF (reference sequence). In nucleotides, the CDR3 is TGTGCCACCAGCAGGGGTGAGGGCTATGGCTACACCTTC. The encoded protein is CATSRGEGYGYTF.

This sequence joins TRBV14 and TRBJ1-3; TRBD1 matches 11 bases. CDR1 is SGHDN and CDR2 is FVKESK in the germline V gene. The V segment lost 3 bases and the J segment 2 bases; nucleotides outside the gene matches: 0. This CDR3 comprises 15 residues. CDR3 DNA sequence: TGTGCCAGCAGCCAGGACAGGGGGCCTGGAAACACCATATATTTT. It encodes CASSQDRGPGNTIYF.

This clone was observed once. The chain employs TRBV5-3 and TRBJ1-2; D unresolved. TRBV5-3 is given ORF status, its function remaining uncertain. The CDR3 is 12 residues long. V lost 4 bases and J lost 10, with 14 bases in between. CDR3 sequence reads: CARSASRVSYTF. Here the CDR3 DNA reads TGTGCCAGAAGCGCCTCTAGGGTTTCCTACACCTTC.

CDR3 DNA sequence: TGTGCCAGCAGATTCAGGGGGCTGGATGAGCAGTTCTTC. Protein: CASRFRGLDEQFF. V and J are TRBV5-8 and TRBJ2-1; 8 bases align to TRBD1. Germline-derived CDR1 and CDR2 are SGHTS and YDEGEE. The V gene end was trimmed by 5 bases and the J gene end by 8 bases; junction bases not matched to a gene: 6. This CDR3 is built from 13 residues. Using reference TRBV5-8 and TRBJ2-1 for the parts outside the CDR3, the full variable domain is EAGVTQSPTHLIKTRGQQATLRCSPISGHTSVYWYQQALGLGLQFLLWYDEGEERNRGNFPPRFSGRQFPNYSSELNVNALELEDSALYLCASRFRGLDEQFFGPGTRLTVL.

The rearrangement uses TRBV11-1 and TRBJ2-2, with TRBD1 matching 9 bases. Losses at the gene ends were 4 bases for V and 6 bases for J; bases not matched to a gene: 6. Germline V gene lookup returns CDR1 SGHAT and CDR2 FQDESV (reference sequence). There are 15 residues in the CDR3. The CDR3 DNA follows: TGTGCCAGCAGCTGGACAGGGGATGGGGCCGGGGAGCTGTTTTTT. Its translation: CASSWTGDGAGELFF.

The rearrangement uses TRBV7-2 and TRBJ1-2; 8 bases agree with TRBD1. Trimming cost V 3 bases and J 0 bases; bases outside gene matches: 6. The CDR3 covers 16 residues. In germline, CDR1 is SGHTA, CDR2 FQGNSA. The DNA of the CDR3 is TGTGCCAGCAGCTTTGGACAGGGACGCACTAACTATGGCTACACCTTC. Its translation is CASSFGQGRTNYGYTF.

This clone was detected a few times. This chain joins TRBV7-9 and TRBJ1-1; 7 nucleotides agree with TRBD1. V lost 6 bases to trimming and J lost 10 bases; unmatched junction nucleotides: 11. This CDR3 spans 13 amino acids. In germline, CDR1 is SEHNR, CDR2 FQNEAQ (reference sequence). The CDR3 DNA is TGTGCCAGCAGTAGACAGGGCTTATTAGTAGCTTTCTTT. It specifies CASSRQGLLVAFF.

The V and J genes are TRBV6-6 and TRBJ1-3, with TRBD1 identical over 7 bases. Germline V gives CDR1 MNHNY, CDR2 SVGAGI (reference sequence). CDR3 length equals 15 residues. Trimming cost V 5 bases and J 2 bases; bases outside gene matches: 6. CDR3 nucleotide sequence: TGTGCCAGCAGTGCCTCCGGGACAGCTGGAAACACCATATATTTT. It encodes CASSASGTAGNTIYF.

The V and J genes are TRBV28 and TRBJ1-5; no clear D gene. V was cut by 2 bases and J by 10 bases, with 15 bases left in between. Per the germline V gene, CDR1 is MDHEN and CDR2 is SYDVKM. The CDR3 covers 14 residues. The CDR3 DNA sequence: TGTGCCAGCAGTTTAGGGCAGGCCCTAGAACCCCAGCATTTT. Its protein is CASSLGQALEPQHF.

The chain joins TRBV2 to TRBJ2-5; 7 positions match TRBD1. The V gene's germline CDR1 is SNHLY and CDR2 FYNNEI. Germline trimming cut 4 bases from V and 9 bases from J; bases unmatched to any gene: 17. CDR3 length equals 16 residues. Here the CDR3 DNA reads TGTGCCAGCAGTGGAGGGGGCCCTTCCCGAAGAGGGGCCCAGTACTTC. It encodes CASSGGGPSRRGAQYF.

This clone has just a few counts. V and J are TRBV7-6 and TRBJ2-5; D possibly corresponds to TRBD1 (6 bases). The CDR3 totals 15 residues. The germline V and J ends were trimmed by 3 bases and 5 bases, with 16 bases remaining between them. The germline gives CDR1 SGHVS, CDR2 FNYEAQ. The CDR3 nucleotides read TGTGCCAGCAGCTTTGCCCGAAGTAGGGGGGAGACCCAGTACTTC. It translates to CASSFARSRGETQYF.

The chain employs TRBV9 and TRBJ2-5; weak D call: TRBD1 (5 bases). CDR1 is SGDLS and CDR2 is YYNGEE in the germline V gene. The V end lost 4 bases, the J end lost 1 base, and 11 bases lay between the germline ends. The CDR3 loop spans 14 amino acids. CDR3 sequence: CASSPGHAQETQYF. The CDR3, as DNA: TGTGCCAGCAGCCCCGGACACGCCCAAGAGACCCAGTACTTC.

This clone was recorded once. The J gene is TRBJ2-2, the V gene TRBV28; no definite D call. Trimming stripped 8 bases from V and 5 bases from J, with 18 bases between. Germline assignment: CDR1 MDHEN and CDR2 SYDVKM. This CDR3 is 15 amino acids long. Written as DNA, the CDR3 is TGTGCCAGCTCCTCCCCCGGCTTGCGGACCGGGGAGCTGTTTTTT. The encoded protein is CASSSPGLRTGELFF.

The V gene is TRBV28, the J gene TRBJ1-5; D is unclear. Germline values: CDR1 MDHEN, CDR2 SYDVKM. The CDR3 is made up of 13 amino acids. Trimming shortened V by 6 bases and J by 7 bases, and 13 bases separated the two germline ends. CDR3 sequence: CASSPRPGQPQHF. The CDR3 DNA follows: TGTGCCAGCAGCCCCCGCCCCGGGCAGCCCCAGCATTTT.

The rearrangement joins TRBV6-5 to TRBJ2-2; no reliable D call. CDR1 is MNHEY and CDR2 is SVGAGI in the germline V gene. The CDR3 consists of 11 residues. Trimming shortened V by 6 bases and J by 8 bases, and 7 bases separated the two germline ends. The CDR3 DNA reads TGTGCCAGCAGCACAGTGGGGGAGCTGTTTTTT. Translating gives CASSTVGELFF.

V gene TRBV7-2 combines with J gene TRBJ2-5; TRBD2 agrees at 10 bases. The CDR3 runs to 16 residues. Germline CDR1 SGHTA, CDR2 FQGNSA. J was trimmed by 0 bases and V by 6 bases; bases with no gene match: 7. Written as DNA, the CDR3 is TGTGCCAGCAGTGAACAGAGCGGGAGGGACCAAGAGACCCAGTACTTC. This translates into CASSEQSGRDQETQYF.

V gene TRBV2 combines with J gene TRBJ2-5, with D possibly matching TRBD1 (6 bases). The germline V and J ends were trimmed by 8 bases and 2 bases, with 15 bases remaining between them. The CDR3 length is 14 residues. The V gene's germline CDR1 is SNHLY and CDR2 FYNNEI. CDR3 DNA sequence: TGTGCCAGCGTATCGGACAGACTACAAGAGACCCAGTACTTC. This sequence encodes CASVSDRLQETQYF.

The chain uses TRBV6-6 and TRBJ2-5; D is perhaps TRBD1 (5 bases). CDR3 length: 14 residues. The ends were cut back, 2 bases at V and 6 bases at J, with 13 bases in the middle. The germline CDR1 and CDR2 sequences are MNHNY and SVGAGI (reference sequence). CDR3 in DNA: TGTGCCAGCAGTTACGTGGCAGGGATGAAGACCCAGTACTTC. Protein sequence: CASSYVAGMKTQYF.

The chain has TRBV19 and TRBJ2-3, with 11 positions matching TRBD2. The V and J ends lost 5 bases and 6 bases, in that order; junction bases with no gene match: 7. Germline values: CDR1 LNHDA, CDR2 SQIVND (reference sequence). The CDR3 length is 15 residues. Written as DNA, the CDR3 is TGTGCCAGTAGTCCGCTAGCGGGAGGCGGGGATACGCAGTATTTT. It codes for CASSPLAGGGDTQYF.

The J gene is TRBJ1-3, the V gene TRBV30; D unclear. Trimming cost V 3 bases and J 0 bases, with 12 bases left between them. The CDR3 spans 15 residues. Germline-derived CDR1 and CDR2 are GTSNPN and SVGIG (reference sequence). The CDR3 protein is CAWSRRTDSGNTIYF. CDR3 coding DNA: TGTGCCTGGAGCCGCCGGACGGACTCTGGAAACACCATATATTTT.